These T cell receptor beta chains were read from a single sample in a study of blood T cell repertoires in COVID-19. The method was immunoSEQ multiplex PCR; TCRdb's version includes in-frame clones alone and lacks a portion of them. The repertoire includes 95,000 to 100,000 clones, about 80% of them detected once, and 24% sits in the top ten. Sequencing was carried out using peripheral blood. All receptors come from a human donor in a cohort sampled during active COVID-19. The CDR3 runs from the conserved cysteine through the conserved F or W. D genes are given only for firm matches. Clone sizes are given selectively: once, few, many, or a class where the clone is expanded.

TRBD1,TRBJ1-6,TRBV10-2,.,TGCGCCAGCAGGGACAGGGGTGTACGATCACCCCTCCACTTT,CASRDRGVRSPLHF
TRBD2,TRBJ2-1,TRBV24-1,once,TGTGCCACCAGTGCGACTAGCGGGGGGCCGGGTTACAATGAGCAGTTCTTC,CATSATSGGPGYNEQFF
TRBD1,TRBJ1-4,TRBV28,.,TGTGCCAGCAGTTTTCGGACAGGCTCCAATGAAAAACTGTTTTTT,CASSFRTGSNEKLFF
.,TRBJ2-7,TRBV28,.,TGTGCCAGCCGGGGGACAGAGGCCCCCTACGAGCAGTACTTC,CASRGTEAPYEQYF
TRBD1,TRBJ1-2,TRBV10-2,.,TGCGCCAGCAGTGAGCAGGGGGTGGGAGGCTACACCTTC,CASSEQGVGGYTF
.,TRBJ2-2,TRBV5-1,.,TGCGCCAGCAGCTTGGCCGTCGGGACTGCCGGGGAGCTGTTTTTT,CASSLAVGTAGELFF
TRBD1,TRBJ2-5,TRBV6-2/TRBV6-3,.,TGTGCCAGCAGTCCCGGGACAGGGGTTGAGACCCAGTACTTC,CASSPGTGVETQYF
TRBD1,TRBJ2-3,TRBV28,.,TGTGCCAGCAGTTCCAGGGGGCTAGCAGATACGCAGTATTTT,CASSSRGLADTQYF
TRBD1,TRBJ2-7,TRBV6-5,.,TGTGCCAGCAGTTACTCATCTGACAGGGGAGCGGGCGAGCAGTACTTC,CASSYSSDRGAGEQYF
TRBD1,TRBJ1-5,TRBV5-6,.,TGTGCCAGCAGCTTAAGGACAGGGGTGAGCAATCAGCCCCAGCATTTT,CASSLRTGVSNQPQHF
.,TRBJ1-6,TRBV6-4,many,TGTGCCAGCAGTGACTCGGCCGGGGGTTCACCCCTCCACTTT,CASSDSAGGSPLHF
TRBD1,TRBJ1-5,TRBV28,.,TGTGCCAGCACCTACCGGGACAGGGGCAACCAGCCCCAGCATTTT,CASTYRDRGNQPQHF
.,TRBJ2-1,TRBV6-5,.,TGTGCCAGCAGTTACTCGGGGCCTAGACGAAATGAGCAGTTCTTC,CASSYSGPRRNEQFF
.,TRBJ1-5,TRBV4-3,.,TGCGCCAGCAGCCATTTACAGGGCTATCAGCCCCAGCATTTT,CASSHLQGYQPQHF
TRBD1,TRBJ2-2,TRBV23-1,once,TGCGCCAGCAGTCTATCCGGGACAGGGGAGGGACTACCTACCGGGGAGCTGTTTTTT,CASSLSGTGEGLPTGELFF
.,TRBJ2-4,TRBV6-5,.,TGTGCCAGCATTAACTATCCCGGCGGCAGCATTCAGTACTTC,CASINYPGGSIQYF
TRBD1,TRBJ1-6,TRBV13,.,TGTGCCAGCAGCACAAGGGACAGGGCGAAGACTAGTTCACCCCTCCACTTT,CASSTRDRAKTSSPLHF